This T cell receptor (beta chain) was identified in a study of cytomegalovirus exposure and HLA in healthy donors. General study points: The study designated over 150 TCR beta chains cytomegalovirus-associated.

With 6 bases clipped from V and 6 bases from J, the junction kept 7 bases outside the gene matches. Germline V lookup: CDR1 MNHEY, CDR2 SMNVEV (reference sequence). The CDR3 extends over 14 amino acids. PCR involved 60 Vbeta and 13 Jbeta primers. Repertoires were generated with immunoSEQ multiplex PCR, while TCRdb's copy carries only in-frame clones and drops some. Of 140,000 or so clones in the sample, 61% were seen once. As concerns this clone: Its antigen is not identified.

Material for sequencing was PBMCs. The chain uses TRBV27 and TRBJ2-1; 8 nucleotides align to TRBD2. The sequence came from a male donor in good health and CMV-seronegative. The CDR3 loop reads CASSFSGEGNEQFF. CDR3 nucleotides: TGTGCCAGCAGCTTTAGCGGGGAAGGCAATGAGCAGTTCTTC.